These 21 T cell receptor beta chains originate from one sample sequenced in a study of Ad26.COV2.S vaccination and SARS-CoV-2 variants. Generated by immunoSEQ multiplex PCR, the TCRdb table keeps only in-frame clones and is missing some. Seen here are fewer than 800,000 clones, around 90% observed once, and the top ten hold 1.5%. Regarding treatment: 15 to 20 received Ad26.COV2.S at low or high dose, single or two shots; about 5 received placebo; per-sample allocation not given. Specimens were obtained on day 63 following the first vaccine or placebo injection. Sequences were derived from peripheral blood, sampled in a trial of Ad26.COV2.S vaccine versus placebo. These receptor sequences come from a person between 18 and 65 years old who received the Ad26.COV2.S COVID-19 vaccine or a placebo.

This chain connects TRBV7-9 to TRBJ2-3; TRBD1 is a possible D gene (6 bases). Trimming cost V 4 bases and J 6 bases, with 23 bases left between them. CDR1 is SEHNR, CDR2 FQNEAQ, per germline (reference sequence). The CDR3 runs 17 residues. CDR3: CASSSLLQGIGSDTQYF. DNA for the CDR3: TGTGCCAGCAGCTCCCTCCTACAGGGTATAGGTAGTGATACGCAGTATTTT.

The CDR3 sequence: CASSSGRGSGNTIYF. The CDR3 DNA is TGTGCCAGCAGCTCCGGGAGGGGCTCTGGAAACACCATATATTTT. The chain employs TRBV5-4 and TRBJ1-3; TRBD1 might be the D (5 bases). The CDR3 has 15 amino acids. From germline, CDR1 is SGHNT and CDR2 YYREEE (reference sequence). V was cut by 3 bases and J by 0 bases, with 10 bases left in between.

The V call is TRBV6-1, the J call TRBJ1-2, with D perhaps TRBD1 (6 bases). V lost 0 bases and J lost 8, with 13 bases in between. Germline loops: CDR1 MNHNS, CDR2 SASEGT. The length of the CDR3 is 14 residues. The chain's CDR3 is CASSEAGGADGYTF. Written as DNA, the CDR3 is TGTGCCAGCAGTGAAGCAGGGGGAGCAGACGGCTACACCTTC.

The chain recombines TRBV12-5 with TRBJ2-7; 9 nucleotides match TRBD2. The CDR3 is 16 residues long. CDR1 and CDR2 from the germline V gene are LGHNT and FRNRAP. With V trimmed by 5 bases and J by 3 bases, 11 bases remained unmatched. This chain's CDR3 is CASGLPGRGGSYEQYF. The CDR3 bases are TGTGCTAGTGGTCTACCTGGGCGGGGGGGCAGCTACGAGCAGTACTTC.

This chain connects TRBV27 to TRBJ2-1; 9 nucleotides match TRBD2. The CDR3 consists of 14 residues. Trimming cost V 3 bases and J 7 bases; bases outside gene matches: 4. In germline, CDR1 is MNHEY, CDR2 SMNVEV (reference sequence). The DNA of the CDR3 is TGTGCCAGCAGTTTGATAGCGGGAGTGAATGAGCAGTTCTTC. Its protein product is CASSLIAGVNEQFF.

The CDR3: CASSKADTEAFF. DNA for the CDR3: TGTGCCAGCAGTAAGGCGGACACTGAAGCTTTCTTT. The rearrangement links TRBV6-5 to TRBJ1-1; D is uncertain. With 5 bases removed from V and 3 bases from J, the gap between germline ends came to 7 bases. Per germline, CDR1 MNHEY and CDR2 SVGAGI. The CDR3 runs to 12 residues.

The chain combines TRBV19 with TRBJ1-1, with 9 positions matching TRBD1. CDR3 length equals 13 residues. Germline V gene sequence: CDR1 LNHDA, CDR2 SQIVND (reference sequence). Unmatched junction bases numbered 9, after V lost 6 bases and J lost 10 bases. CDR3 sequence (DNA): TGTGCCAGTAGGAATACCGGGACAGGGCGAGCTTTCTTT. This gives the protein CASRNTGTGRAFF.

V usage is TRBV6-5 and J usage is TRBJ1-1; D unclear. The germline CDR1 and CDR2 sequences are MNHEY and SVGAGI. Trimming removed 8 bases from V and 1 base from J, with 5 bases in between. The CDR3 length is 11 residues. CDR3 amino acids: CASSKNTEAFF. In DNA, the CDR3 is TGTGCCAGCTCAAAGAACACTGAAGCTTTCTTT.

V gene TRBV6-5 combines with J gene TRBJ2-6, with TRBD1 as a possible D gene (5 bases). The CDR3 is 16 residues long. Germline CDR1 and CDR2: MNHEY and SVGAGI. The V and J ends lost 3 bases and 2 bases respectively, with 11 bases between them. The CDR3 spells CASSYRGSTGANVLTF. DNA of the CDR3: TGTGCCAGCAGTTATAGGGGATCGACTGGGGCCAACGTCCTGACTTTC.

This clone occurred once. For the CDR3, the DNA is TGTGCCTGGACGGAACTAGGGGACATTCAGTACTTC. Residues: CAWTELGDIQYF. The J gene is TRBJ2-4, the V gene TRBV30; perhaps D is TRBD1 or TRBD2 (5 bases each). CDR3 size: 12 residues. Germline V gene sequence: CDR1 GTSNPN, CDR2 SVGIG (reference sequence). Trimming pared 4 bases from V and 8 bases from J, leaving 12 bases between. The variable domain in full, completed from reference TRBV30 and TRBJ2-4, reads SQTIHQWPATLVQPVGSPLSLECTVEGTSNPNLYWYRQAAGRGLQLLFYSVGIGQISSEVPQNLSASRPQDRQFILSSKKLLLSDSGFYLCAWTELGDIQYFGAGTRLSVL.

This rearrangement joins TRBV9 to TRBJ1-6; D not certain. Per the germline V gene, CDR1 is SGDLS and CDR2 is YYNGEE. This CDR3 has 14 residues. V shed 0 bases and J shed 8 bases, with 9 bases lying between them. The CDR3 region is CASSVDGRDSPLHF. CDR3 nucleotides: TGTGCCAGCAGCGTAGACGGTAGAGATTCACCCCTCCACTTT.

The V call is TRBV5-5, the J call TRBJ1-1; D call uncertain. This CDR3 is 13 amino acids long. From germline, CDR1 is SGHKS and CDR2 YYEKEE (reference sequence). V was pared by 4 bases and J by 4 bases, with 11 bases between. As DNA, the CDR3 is TGTGCCAGCAGCGTGGAAACGGGCACTGAAGCTTTCTTT. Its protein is CASSVETGTEAFF.

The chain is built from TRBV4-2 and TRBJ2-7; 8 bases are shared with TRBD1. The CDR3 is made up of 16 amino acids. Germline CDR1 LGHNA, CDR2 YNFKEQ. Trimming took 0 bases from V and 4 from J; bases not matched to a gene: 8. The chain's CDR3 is CASSQDSAGGGYEQYF. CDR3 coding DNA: TGTGCCAGCAGCCAAGATTCGGCAGGGGGCGGGTACGAGCAGTACTTC.

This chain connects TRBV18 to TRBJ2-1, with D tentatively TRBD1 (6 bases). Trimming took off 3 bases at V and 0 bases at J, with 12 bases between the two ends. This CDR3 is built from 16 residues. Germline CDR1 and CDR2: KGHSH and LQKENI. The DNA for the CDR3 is TGTGCCAGCTCACCGACAACAGGGAGCTCCTACAATGAGCAGTTCTTC. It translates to CASSPTTGSSYNEQFF.

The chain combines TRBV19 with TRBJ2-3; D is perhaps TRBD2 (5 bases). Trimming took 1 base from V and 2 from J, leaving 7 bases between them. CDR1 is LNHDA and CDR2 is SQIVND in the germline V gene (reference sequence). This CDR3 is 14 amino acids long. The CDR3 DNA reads TGTGCCAGTAGTATAGGGCTAGCCACAGATACGCAGTATTTT. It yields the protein CASSIGLATDTQYF.

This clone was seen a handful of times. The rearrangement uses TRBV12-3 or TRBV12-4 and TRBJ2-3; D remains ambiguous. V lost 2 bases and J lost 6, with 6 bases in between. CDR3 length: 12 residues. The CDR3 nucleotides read TGTGCCAGCAGTTTAAAGGAGGATACGCAGTATTTT. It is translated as CASSLKEDTQYF.

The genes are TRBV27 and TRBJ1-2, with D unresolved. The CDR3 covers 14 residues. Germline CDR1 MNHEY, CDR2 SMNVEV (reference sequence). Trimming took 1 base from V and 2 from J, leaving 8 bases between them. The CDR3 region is CASSLYRENYGYTF. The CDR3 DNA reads TGTGCCAGCAGTTTATATAGGGAGAACTATGGCTACACCTTC.

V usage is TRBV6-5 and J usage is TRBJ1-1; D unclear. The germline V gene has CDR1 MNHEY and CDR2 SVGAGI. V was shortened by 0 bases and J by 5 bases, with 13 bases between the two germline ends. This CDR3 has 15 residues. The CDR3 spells CASSYSPGPGTEAFF. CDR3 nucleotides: TGTGCCAGCAGTTACTCTCCCGGGCCGGGGACTGAAGCTTTCTTT.

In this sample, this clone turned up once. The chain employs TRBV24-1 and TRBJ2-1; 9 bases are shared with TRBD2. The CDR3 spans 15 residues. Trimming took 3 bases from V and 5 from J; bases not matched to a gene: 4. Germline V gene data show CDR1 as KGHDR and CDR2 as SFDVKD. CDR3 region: CATSDVRGGDNEQFF. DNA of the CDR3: TGTGCCACCAGTGATGTTCGCGGGGGGGACAATGAGCAGTTCTTC.

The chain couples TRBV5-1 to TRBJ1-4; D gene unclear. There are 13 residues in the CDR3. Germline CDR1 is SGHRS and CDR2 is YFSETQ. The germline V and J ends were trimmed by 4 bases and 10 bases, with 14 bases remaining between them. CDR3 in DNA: TGCGCCAGCAGCCCTCGGACCTCGGGAAAACTGTTTTTT. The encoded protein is CASSPRTSGKLFF.

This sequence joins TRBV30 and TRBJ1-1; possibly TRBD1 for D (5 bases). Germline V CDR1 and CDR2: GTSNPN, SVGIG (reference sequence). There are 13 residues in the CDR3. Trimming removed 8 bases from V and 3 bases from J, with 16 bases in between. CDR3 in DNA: TGTGCCGGGGGACCTAGACCTGACACTGAAGCTTTCTTT. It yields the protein CAGGPRPDTEAFF. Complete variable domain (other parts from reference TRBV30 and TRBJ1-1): SQTIHQWPATLVQPVGSPLSLECTVEGTSNPNLYWYRQAAGRGLQLLFYSVGIGQISSEVPQNLSASRPQDRQFILSSKKLLLSDSGFYLCAGGPRPDTEAFFGQGTRLTVV.